These T cell receptor beta chains were read from a single sample in a study of T cell changes during pregnancy in multiple sclerosis. Some clones are missing from TCRdb's copy, which holds only in-frame ones; the method was immunoSEQ multiplex PCR. The sample has 35,000 or so clones, about 91% seen once. The starting material was CD8+ T cells from peripheral blood mononuclear cells, obtained in the third trimester of pregnancy. The source is a female donor with multiple sclerosis, enrolled in a pregnancy study. Both conserved end residues are part of each CDR3. A D gene is named only where the DNA matches it firmly. The size of a clone is reported for some rows only, either as once, few or many, or as a class for expanded clones.

TRBV9	.	TRBD1	TRBJ1-2	CASSVETGGEGYTF	TGTGCCAGCAGCGTAGAAACAGGGGGCGAGGGCTACACCTTC
TRBV5-1	few	TRBD1	TRBJ1-1	CASSLDRGTEAFF	TGCGCCAGCAGCTTGGACAGGGGCACTGAAGCTTTCTTT
TRBV28	.	.	TRBJ1-2	CASSHYIADGYTF	TGTGCCAGCAGTCACTACATAGCCGATGGCTACACCTTC
TRBV13	.	TRBD2	TRBJ2-1	CASSPGTSGGDVEQFF	TGTGCCAGCAGCCCGGGGACTAGCGGGGGGGACGTAGAGCAGTTCTTC
TRBV9	.	.	TRBJ1-5	CASSDRRGGNQPQHF	TGTGCCAGCAGCGATAGACGGGGGGGCAATCAGCCCCAGCATTTT
TRBV6-5	.	.	TRBJ1-2	CASSQNSYYGYTF	TGTGCCAGCAGCCAAAACTCCTACTATGGCTACACCTTC
TRBV5-1	.	.	TRBJ1-2	CASSPPLGYYGYTF	TGCGCCAGCAGCCCCCCTCTGGGCTACTATGGCTACACCTTC
TRBV27	.	TRBD2	TRBJ2-3	CASSLIAGGPPDTQYF	TGTGCCAGCAGTTTAATAGCGGGAGGGCCCCCAGATACGCAGTATTTT
TRBV29-1	.	.	TRBJ1-2	CSVEDLGLPLTRGYTF	TGCAGCGTTGAAGATCTAGGCCTCCCCTTGACGAGGGGCTACACCTTC
TRBV14	.	.	TRBJ1-1	CASSPGQTKAFF	TGTGCCAGCAGCCCAGGACAGACGAAAGCTTTCTTT
TRBV19	.	.	TRBJ1-3	CASSITSSGNTIYF	TGTGCCAGTAGTATAACGAGCTCTGGAAACACCATATATTTT
TRBV5-1	.	.	TRBJ1-2	CASSTTGTLNYGYTF	TGCGCCAGCAGCACAACCGGGACACTGAACTATGGCTACACCTTC
TRBV6-6	.	.	TRBJ2-7	CASSYEVRSYEQYF	TGTGCCAGCAGTTACGAGGTTCGCTCCTACGAGCAGTACTTC
TRBV13	once	TRBD1	TRBJ1-5	CASSRTGGGNQPQHF	TGTGCCAGCAGCCGGACAGGGGGCGGCAATCAGCCCCAGCATTTT
TRBV27	.	TRBD1	TRBJ2-3	CASSPDLDRDQDTQYF	TGTGCCAGCAGTCCGGACCTGGACAGGGACCAAGATACGCAGTATTTT
TRBV11-2	once	TRBD2	TRBJ2-1	CASSPSGSYNEQFF	TGTGCCAGCAGCCCTAGCGGCTCCTACAATGAGCAGTTCTTC
TRBV9	.	.	TRBJ2-3	CASSVGASGSTDTQYF	TGTGCCAGCAGCGTAGGAGCCAGCGGGAGCACAGATACGCAGTATTTT
TRBV30	.	.	TRBJ2-7	CAWIIPGVEQYF	TGTGCCTGGATCATACCCGGGGTCGAGCAGTACTTC
TRBV7-9	.	.	TRBJ2-7	CVSRQVERSEQYF	TGTGTCAGCAGACAGGTGGAGAGGAGCGAGCAGTACTTC
TRBV2	few	.	TRBJ1-2	CASRDTTF	TGTGCCAGCCGGGACACCACCTTC
TRBV11-2	.	.	TRBJ2-7	CASSRDSPLIYEQYF	TGTGCCAGCAGCCGCGACTCACCTCTTATCTACGAGCAGTACTTC
TRBV11-2	.	.	TRBJ2-1	CASSFSQGLNEQFF	TGTGCCAGCAGCTTTTCCCAGGGCCTTAATGAGCAGTTCTTC
TRBV25-1	.	TRBD1	TRBJ2-2	CASSDPSKGQGYTGELFF	TGTGCCAGCAGTGACCCCTCGAAGGGACAGGGCTACACCGGGGAGCTGTTTTTT
TRBV7-9	few	.	TRBJ1-2	CASRRTIITSDGYTF	TGTGCCAGCAGACGGACTATAATAACATCCGATGGCTACACCTTC
TRBV11-2	.	TRBD1	TRBJ2-7	CASSLPLTGSKQYF	TGTGCCAGCAGCTTACCTCTGACAGGGTCCAAGCAGTACTTC